This T cell receptor (beta chain) appears in the sequencing data of a study of blood T cell repertoires in COVID-19. Generated by immunoSEQ multiplex PCR, the TCRdb table keeps only in-frame clones and is missing some. The profile shows about 400,000 clones, 85% to 90% of them singletons. The V gene's germline CDR1 is SGDLS and CDR2 YYNGEE. Losses at the gene ends were 3 bases for V and 7 bases for J; bases not matched to a gene: 10. The CDR3 has 15 residues. A few counts support this clone. The sample was peripheral blood. This clonotype was sampled from a woman aged 25 to 39 with acute or convalescent COVID-19. The rearrangement uses TRBV9 and TRBJ1-1; 9 nucleotides align to TRBD1. This chain's CDR3 is CASSAERQGVVEAFF. The CDR3 DNA is TGTGCCAGCAGCGCGGAAAGACAGGGGGTCGTTGAAGCTTTCTTT.